This T cell receptor (beta chain) was documented in a study of metastatic and nonmetastatic thyroid tumors. About the study: Blood and tumor or nodule tissue repertoires from malignant and benign thyroid patients were compared.

This clone was seen repeatedly, ten times or more. Its antigen remains unknown. The ends lost 5 bases at V and 0 bases at J; junction bases unmatched: 6. The CDR3 is 15 residues long. Germline V gives CDR1 DFQATT, CDR2 SNEGSKA (reference sequence). Points from the study as a whole: When malignant thyroid tumors were compared with benign nodules, TCR beta diversity was reportedly significantly higher in the malignant tumors. This held in both blood and tumor samples.

Study processing details: Variation in CDR3 across clinicopathological groups served as the basis for constructing a distant-metastasis classifier in papillary thyroid cancer. TCRdb reprocessed the PCR reads using MiXCR. For this entry, the V and J calls and clone size follow TCRdb and not the study's own pipeline. The sample contains about 40,000 clones, approximately 16% of which appear only once. Patients underwent thyroid surgery, and none had received any treatment before it. Sequenced: tumor tissue. This clonotype was obtained from a female donor with papillary thyroid cancer or a benign thyroid nodule (not recorded which). Some clones in this sample may be carry-over from other donors' samples. This rearrangement joins TRBV20-1 to TRBJ2-7, with 11 bases that match TRBD1. The CDR3 DNA reads as TGCAGTGCTCCAATGGACAGGGGGCCCTCCTACGAGCAGTACTTC. Protein: CSAPMDRGPSYEQYF.